These T cell receptor beta chains were read from a single sample in a study of T cell changes during pregnancy in multiple sclerosis. Profiling relied on immunoSEQ multiplex PCR, and the TCRdb table lists in-frame clones only, not all of them. The repertoire includes 45,000 to 60,000 clones, just over 90% of them detected once, and roughly 1.8% sits in the top ten. The sequenced sample was peripheral blood, obtained in the second trimester of pregnancy. The receptors stem from a female donor with multiple sclerosis, enrolled in a pregnancy study. The CDR3 runs from the conserved cysteine through the conserved F or W. The D gene is left open where the match is weak. Clone sizes are given selectively: once, few, many, or a class where the clone is expanded.

size: -; V: TRBV7-9; D: TRBD2; J: TRBJ2-1; DNA: TGTGCCAGCAGCTTATACAGGACTAGCAGGGATGAGCAGTTCTTC; CDR3: CASSLYRTSRDEQFF
size: -; V: TRBV6-1; D: TRBD2; J: TRBJ2-7; DNA: TGTGCCAGCAGTGCCCTTTACTGGCGGGAGATCGACGAGCAGTACTTC; CDR3: CASSALYWREIDEQYF
size: -; V: TRBV4-3; D: -; J: TRBJ1-4; DNA: TGCGCCAGCAGCCAAGATCGGTGGCAGAGGAATGAAAAACTGTTTTTT; CDR3: CASSQDRWQRNEKLFF
size: -; V: TRBV4-1; D: TRBD1; J: TRBJ2-7; DNA: TGCGCCAGCAGCCAAGAGACGGTACCGGGACAGGGAAGCGAGCAGTACTTC; CDR3: CASSQETVPGQGSEQYF
size: -; V: TRBV29-1; D: TRBD2; J: TRBJ2-7; DNA: TGCAGCGTTACGGGGGGGGGAACCTACGAGCAGTACTTC; CDR3: CSVTGGGTYEQYF
size: -; V: TRBV5-1; D: -; J: TRBJ2-3; DNA: TGCGCCAGCAGCTTGGGACCGGGTAGCACAGATACGCAGTATTTT; CDR3: CASSLGPGSTDTQYF
size: -; V: TRBV19; D: -; J: TRBJ2-7; DNA: TGTGCCAGTAGTAACGGCAGGGCCAACTCCTACGAGCAGTACTTC; CDR3: CASSNGRANSYEQYF
size: -; V: TRBV4-3; D: TRBD1; J: TRBJ1-2; DNA: TGCGCCAGCAGCCAAGATTATCGGACAGGGGGCAGAGGCTACACCTTC; CDR3: CASSQDYRTGGRGYTF
size: -; V: TRBV9; D: -; J: TRBJ2-1; DNA: TGTGCCAGCAGCGTTACAGGTAGTTCCTACAATGAGCAGTTCTTC; CDR3: CASSVTGSSYNEQFF
size: -; V: TRBV11-3; D: TRBD2; J: TRBJ2-7; DNA: TGTGCCAGCAGCTCTCCGGGACTAGGAAGCTCCTACGAGCAGTACTTC; CDR3: CASSSPGLGSSYEQYF
size: -; V: TRBV14; D: -; J: TRBJ1-3; DNA: TGTGCCAGCAGCCCGAGACAGGTCATTATCGGAAACACCATATATTTT; CDR3: CASSPRQVIIGNTIYF
size: -; V: TRBV7-3; D: -; J: TRBJ2-3; DNA: TGTGCCAGCAGCTTAAATGCGCTAGATACGCAGTATTTT; CDR3: CASSLNALDTQYF
size: -; V: TRBV6-4; D: -; J: TRBJ2-3; DNA: TGTGCCAGCAGTGAAGAGGGAGAGGGTGATACGCAGTATTTT; CDR3: CASSEEGEGDTQYF
size: once; V: TRBV28; D: TRBD2; J: TRBJ2-1; DNA: TGTGCCAGCAGTCGGACTAGCGCGCTCCCCTACAATGAGCAGTTCTTC; CDR3: CASSRTSALPYNEQFF
size: -; V: TRBV18; D: TRBD1; J: TRBJ1-1; DNA: TGTGCCAGCTCACCGCGGGACAGGGCGAACACTGAAGCTTTCTTT; CDR3: CASSPRDRANTEAFF
size: -; V: TRBV27; D: -; J: TRBJ1-4; DNA: TGTGCCAGCAGCAGTCTAACAGCTGCCCGTAATGAAAAACTGTTTTTT; CDR3: CASSSLTAARNEKLFF
size: -; V: TRBV11-3; D: -; J: TRBJ2-7; DNA: TGTGCCAGCAGCTCCAGGGTTTCATCCTACGAGCAGTACTTC; CDR3: CASSSRVSSYEQYF
size: -; V: TRBV2; D: -; J: TRBJ2-5; DNA: TGTGCCAGCAGTGAATTCGGCGGTGCATCAGATACCCAGTACTTC; CDR3: CASSEFGGASDTQYF
size: -; V: TRBV6-1; D: TRBD1; J: TRBJ1-1; DNA: TGTGCCAGCAGCCCCATGACAGGGACTGAAGCTTTCTTT; CDR3: CASSPMTGTEAFF
size: -; V: TRBV7-8; D: -; J: TRBJ1-2; DNA: TGTGCCAGCAGCTTAGCGGGAGTTTTACTCGATGGCTACACCTTC; CDR3: CASSLAGVLLDGYTF
size: -; V: TRBV18; D: TRBD1; J: TRBJ2-7; DNA: TGTGCCAGCTCGCAACGAGTTGACAGGGATGAAAACGAGCAGTACTTC; CDR3: CASSQRVDRDENEQYF
size: -; V: TRBV4-1; D: -; J: TRBJ2-7; DNA: TGCGCCAGCAGCCAAGCGGAGGACTCCTACGAGCAGTACTTC; CDR3: CASSQAEDSYEQYF
size: -; V: TRBV6-1; D: TRBD1; J: TRBJ1-4; DNA: TGTGCCAGCAGTGAGGGGACAGGCTCAACTAATGAAAAACTGTTTTTT; CDR3: CASSEGTGSTNEKLFF